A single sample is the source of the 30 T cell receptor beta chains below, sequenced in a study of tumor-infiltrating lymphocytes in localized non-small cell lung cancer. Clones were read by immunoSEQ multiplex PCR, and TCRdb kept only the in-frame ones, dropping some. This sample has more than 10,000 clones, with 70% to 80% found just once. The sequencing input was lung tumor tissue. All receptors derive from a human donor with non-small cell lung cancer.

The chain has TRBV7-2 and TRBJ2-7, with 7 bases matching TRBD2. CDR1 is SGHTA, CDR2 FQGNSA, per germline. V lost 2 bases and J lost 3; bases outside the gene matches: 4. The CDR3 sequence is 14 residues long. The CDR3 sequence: CASSLPGRVYEQYF. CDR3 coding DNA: TGTGCCAGCAGCTTACCAGGGAGGGTCTACGAGCAGTACTTC.

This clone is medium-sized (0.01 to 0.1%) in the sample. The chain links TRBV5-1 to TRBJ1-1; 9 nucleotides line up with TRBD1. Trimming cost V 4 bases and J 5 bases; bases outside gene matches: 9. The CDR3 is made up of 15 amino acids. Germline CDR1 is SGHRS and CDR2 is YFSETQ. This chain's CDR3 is CASSNAGTGKTEAFF. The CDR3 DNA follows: TGCGCCAGCAGCAACGCCGGGACAGGGAAGACTGAAGCTTTCTTT. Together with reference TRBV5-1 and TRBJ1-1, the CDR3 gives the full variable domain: KAGVTQTPRYLIKTRGQQVTLSCSPISGHRSVSWYQQTPGQGLQFLFEYFSETQRNKGNFPGRFSGRQFSNSRSEMNVSTLELGDSALYLCASSNAGTGKTEAFFGQGTRLTVV.

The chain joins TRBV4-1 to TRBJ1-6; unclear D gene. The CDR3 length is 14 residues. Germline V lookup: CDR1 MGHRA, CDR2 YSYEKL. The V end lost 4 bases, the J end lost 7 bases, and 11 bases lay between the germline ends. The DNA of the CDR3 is TGCGCCAGCAGCCGCCCGCCGGAGAATTCACCCCTCCACTTT. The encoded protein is CASSRPPENSPLHF.

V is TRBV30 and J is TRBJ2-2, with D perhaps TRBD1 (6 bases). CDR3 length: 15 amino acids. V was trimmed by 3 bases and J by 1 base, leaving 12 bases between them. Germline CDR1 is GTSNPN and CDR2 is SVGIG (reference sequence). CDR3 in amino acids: CAWSYGTLNTGELFF. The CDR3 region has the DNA TGTGCCTGGAGCTACGGGACACTGAACACCGGGGAGCTGTTTTTT.

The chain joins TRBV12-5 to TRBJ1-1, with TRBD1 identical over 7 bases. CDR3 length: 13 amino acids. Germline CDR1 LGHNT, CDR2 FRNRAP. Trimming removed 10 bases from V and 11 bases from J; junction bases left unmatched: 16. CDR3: CATQRDRLNGAFF. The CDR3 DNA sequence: TGTGCTACTCAAAGGGACAGACTAAATGGCGCTTTCTTT.

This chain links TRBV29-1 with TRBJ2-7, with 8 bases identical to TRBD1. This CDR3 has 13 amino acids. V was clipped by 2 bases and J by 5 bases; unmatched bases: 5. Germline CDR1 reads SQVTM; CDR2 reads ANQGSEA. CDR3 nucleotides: TGCAGCGTTGAAAGAGACAGGGGTAACGAGCAGTACTTC. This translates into CSVERDRGNEQYF.

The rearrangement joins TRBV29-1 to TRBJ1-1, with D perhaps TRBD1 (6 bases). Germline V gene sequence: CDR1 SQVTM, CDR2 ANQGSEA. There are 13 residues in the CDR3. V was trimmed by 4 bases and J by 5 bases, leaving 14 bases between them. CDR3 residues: CSVALEGGTEAFF. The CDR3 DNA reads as TGCAGCGTTGCCCTGGAGGGGGGAACTGAAGCTTTCTTT.

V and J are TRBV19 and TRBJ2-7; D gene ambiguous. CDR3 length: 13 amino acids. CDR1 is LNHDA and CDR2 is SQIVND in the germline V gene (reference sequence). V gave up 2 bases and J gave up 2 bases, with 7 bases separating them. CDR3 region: CASSIQRTYEQYF. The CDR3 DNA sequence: TGTGCCAGTAGTATACAGAGAACCTACGAGCAGTACTTC.

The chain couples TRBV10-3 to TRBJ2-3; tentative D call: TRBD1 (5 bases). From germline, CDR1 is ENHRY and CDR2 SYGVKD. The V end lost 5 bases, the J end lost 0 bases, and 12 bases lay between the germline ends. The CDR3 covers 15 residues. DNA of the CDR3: TGTGCCATCAGTAACAGGCCGCCTAGCACAGATACGCAGTATTTT. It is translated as CAISNRPPSTDTQYF.

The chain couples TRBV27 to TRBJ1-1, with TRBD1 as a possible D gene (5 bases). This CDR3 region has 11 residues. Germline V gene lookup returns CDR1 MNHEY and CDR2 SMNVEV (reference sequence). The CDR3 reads CKAGANTEAFF. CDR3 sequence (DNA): TGTAAAGCTGGGGCGAACACTGAAGCTTTCTTT.

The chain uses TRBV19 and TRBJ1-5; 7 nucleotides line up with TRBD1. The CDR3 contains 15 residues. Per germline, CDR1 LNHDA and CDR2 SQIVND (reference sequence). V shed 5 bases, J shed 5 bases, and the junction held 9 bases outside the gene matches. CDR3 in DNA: TGTGCCAGTAGTTTCAGACAGGGCCAGGATCAGCCCCAGCATTTT. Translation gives CASSFRQGQDQPQHF.

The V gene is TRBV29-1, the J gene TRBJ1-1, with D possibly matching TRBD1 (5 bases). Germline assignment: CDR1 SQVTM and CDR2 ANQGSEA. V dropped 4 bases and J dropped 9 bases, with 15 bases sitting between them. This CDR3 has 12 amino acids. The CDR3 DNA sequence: TGCAGCGTTGGGGGAGGAGACAGCCAAGCTTTCTTT. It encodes CSVGGGDSQAFF.

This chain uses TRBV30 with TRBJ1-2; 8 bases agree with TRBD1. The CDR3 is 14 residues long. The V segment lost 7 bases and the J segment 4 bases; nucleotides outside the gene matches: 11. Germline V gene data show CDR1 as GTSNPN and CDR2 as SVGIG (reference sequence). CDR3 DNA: TGTGCCTCCGGCCGAGGCAGGGGGCCCTATGGCTACACCTTC. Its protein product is CASGRGRGPYGYTF.

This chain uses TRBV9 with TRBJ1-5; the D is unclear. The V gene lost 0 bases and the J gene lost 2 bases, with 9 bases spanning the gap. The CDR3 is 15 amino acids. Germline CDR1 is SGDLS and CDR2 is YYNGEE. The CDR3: CASSVGVDGNQPQHF. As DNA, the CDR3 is TGTGCCAGCAGCGTAGGGGTGGACGGCAATCAGCCCCAGCATTTT. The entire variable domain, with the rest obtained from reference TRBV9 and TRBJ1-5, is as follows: DSGVTQTPKHLITATGQRVTLRCSPRSGDLSVYWYQQSLDQGLQFLIQYYNGEERAKGNILERFSAQQFPDLHSELNLSSLELGDSALYFCASSVGVDGNQPQHFGDGTRLSIL.

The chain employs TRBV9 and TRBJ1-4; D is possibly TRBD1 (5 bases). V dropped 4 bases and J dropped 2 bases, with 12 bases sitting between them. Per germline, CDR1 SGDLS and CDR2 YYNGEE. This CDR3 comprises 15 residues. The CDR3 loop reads CASSPDSVTNEKLFF. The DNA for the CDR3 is TGTGCCAGCAGCCCCGACAGTGTGACTAATGAAAAACTGTTTTTT.

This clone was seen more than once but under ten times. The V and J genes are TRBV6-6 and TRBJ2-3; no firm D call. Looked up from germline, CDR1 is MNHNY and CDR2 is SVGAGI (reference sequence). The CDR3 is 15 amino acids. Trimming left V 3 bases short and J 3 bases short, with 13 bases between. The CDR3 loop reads CASSYVRTATDTQYF. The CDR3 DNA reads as TGTGCCAGCAGTTATGTACGGACGGCGACAGATACGCAGTATTTT.

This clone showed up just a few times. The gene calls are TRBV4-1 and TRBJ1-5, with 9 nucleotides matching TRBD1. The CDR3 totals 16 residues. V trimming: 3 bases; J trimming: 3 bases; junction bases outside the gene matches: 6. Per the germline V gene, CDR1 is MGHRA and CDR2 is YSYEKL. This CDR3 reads CASSQRTGADNQPQHF. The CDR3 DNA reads TGCGCCAGCAGCCAGAGGACAGGGGCCGACAATCAGCCCCAGCATTTT.

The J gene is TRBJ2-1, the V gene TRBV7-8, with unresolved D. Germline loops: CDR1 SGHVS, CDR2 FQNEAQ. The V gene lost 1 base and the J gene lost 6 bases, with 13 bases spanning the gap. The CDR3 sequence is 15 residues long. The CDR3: CASSLVSGSSNEQFF. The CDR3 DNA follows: TGTGCCAGCAGCTTAGTATCCGGGTCGTCCAATGAGCAGTTCTTC.

In nucleotides, the CDR3 is TGTGCCAGCAGTCCAAGGTCAGGGGGCAGGGGATTCAATCAGCCCCAGCATTTT. Protein product: CASSPRSGGRGFNQPQHF. The genes are TRBV28 and TRBJ1-5, with 8 bases that match TRBD1. The CDR3 runs 18 residues. CDR1 is MDHEN and CDR2 is SYDVKM in the germline V gene. V gave up 5 bases and J gave up 3 bases; unmatched junction bases: 15.

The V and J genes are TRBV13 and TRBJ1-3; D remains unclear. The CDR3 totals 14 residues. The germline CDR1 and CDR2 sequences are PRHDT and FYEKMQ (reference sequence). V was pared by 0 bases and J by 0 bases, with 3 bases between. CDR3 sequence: CASSLGVSGNTIYF. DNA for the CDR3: TGTGCCAGCAGCTTAGGGGTCTCTGGAAACACCATATATTTT.

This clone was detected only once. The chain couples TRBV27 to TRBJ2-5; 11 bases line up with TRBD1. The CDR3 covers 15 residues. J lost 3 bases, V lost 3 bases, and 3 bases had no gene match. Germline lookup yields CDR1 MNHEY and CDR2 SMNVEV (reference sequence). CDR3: CASSFRDRGEETQYF. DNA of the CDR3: TGTGCCAGCAGTTTCCGGGACAGGGGGGAAGAGACCCAGTACTTC.

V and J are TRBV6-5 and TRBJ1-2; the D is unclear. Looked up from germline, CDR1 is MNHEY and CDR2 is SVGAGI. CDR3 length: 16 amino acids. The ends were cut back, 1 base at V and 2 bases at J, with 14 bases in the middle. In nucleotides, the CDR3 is TGTGCCAGCAGTTACTACGGGCAGGAGGGCAACTATGGCTACACCTTC. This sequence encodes CASSYYGQEGNYGYTF.

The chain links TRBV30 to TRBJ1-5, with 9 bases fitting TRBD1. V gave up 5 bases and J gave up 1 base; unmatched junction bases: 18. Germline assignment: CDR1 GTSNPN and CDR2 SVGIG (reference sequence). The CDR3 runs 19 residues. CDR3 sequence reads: CAWAKSYRDRESSNQPQHF. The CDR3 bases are TGTGCCTGGGCCAAATCGTACCGGGACAGGGAAAGCAGCAATCAGCCCCAGCATTTT.

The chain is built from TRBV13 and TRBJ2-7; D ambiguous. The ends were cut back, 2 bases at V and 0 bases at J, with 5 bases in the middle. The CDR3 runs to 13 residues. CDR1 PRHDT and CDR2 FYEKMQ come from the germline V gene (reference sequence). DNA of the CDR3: TGTGCCAGCAGCTTAAGGGCCTCCTACGAGCAGTACTTC. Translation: CASSLRASYEQYF. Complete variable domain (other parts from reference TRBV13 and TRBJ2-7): AAGVIQSPRHLIKEKRETATLKCYPIPRHDTVYWYQQGPGQDPQFLISFYEKMQSDKGSIPDRFSAQQFSDYHSELNMSSLELGDSALYFCASSLRASYEQYFGPGTRLTVT.

The CDR3: CSVLDYNEQFF. CDR3 coding DNA: TGCAGCGTTTTGGACTACAATGAGCAGTTCTTC. The chain combines TRBV29-1 with TRBJ2-1; no clear D. CDR3 length: 11 amino acids. V was pared by 5 bases and J by 3 bases, with 5 bases between. Germline V CDR1 and CDR2: SQVTM, ANQGSEA.

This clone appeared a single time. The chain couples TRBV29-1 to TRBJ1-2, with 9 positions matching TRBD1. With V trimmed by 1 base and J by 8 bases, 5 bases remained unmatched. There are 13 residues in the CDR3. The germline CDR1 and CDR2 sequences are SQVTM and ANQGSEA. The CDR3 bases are TGCAGCGTTGAAGGGGACAGGGAATACGGCTACACCTTC. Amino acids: CSVEGDREYGYTF.

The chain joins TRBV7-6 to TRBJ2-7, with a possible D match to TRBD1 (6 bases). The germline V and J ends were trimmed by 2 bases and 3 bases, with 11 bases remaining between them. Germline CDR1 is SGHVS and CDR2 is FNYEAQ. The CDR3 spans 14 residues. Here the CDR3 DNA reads TGTGCCAGCAGCTTAAGCGGACAGATCTACGAGCAGTACTTC. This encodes CASSLSGQIYEQYF.

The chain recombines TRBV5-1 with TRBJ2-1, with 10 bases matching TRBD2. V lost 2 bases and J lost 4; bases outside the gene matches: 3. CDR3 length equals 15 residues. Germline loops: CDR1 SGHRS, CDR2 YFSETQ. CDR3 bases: TGCGCCAGCAGCTTAGCGGGGGGGCGATACAATGAGCAGTTCTTC. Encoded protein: CASSLAGGRYNEQFF. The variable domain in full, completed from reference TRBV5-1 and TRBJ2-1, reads KAGVTQTPRYLIKTRGQQVTLSCSPISGHRSVSWYQQTPGQGLQFLFEYFSETQRNKGNFPGRFSGRQFSNSRSEMNVSTLELGDSALYLCASSLAGGRYNEQFFGPGTRLTVL.

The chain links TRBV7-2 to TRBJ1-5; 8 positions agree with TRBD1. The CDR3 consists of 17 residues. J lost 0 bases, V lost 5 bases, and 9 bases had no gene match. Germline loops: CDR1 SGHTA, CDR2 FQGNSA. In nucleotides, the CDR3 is TGTGCCAGCAGCCCGGACAGGGTAGGATTTAGCAATCAGCCCCAGCATTTT. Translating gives CASSPDRVGFSNQPQHF.

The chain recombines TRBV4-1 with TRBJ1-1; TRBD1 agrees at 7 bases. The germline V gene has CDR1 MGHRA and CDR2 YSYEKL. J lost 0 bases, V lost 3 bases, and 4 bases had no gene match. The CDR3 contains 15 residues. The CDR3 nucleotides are TGCGCCAGCAGCCAGGGACAGTTTATGAACACTGAAGCTTTCTTT. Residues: CASSQGQFMNTEAFF.